This T cell receptor beta chain comes out of a study of radiotherapy plus CTLA-4 blockade in lung cancer. Study in general: Objective responses occurred in 15% to 20% of patients; about 34% had disease control.

Overall study results and limits: Tumor-derived TCR clones expanded in blood after radiotherapy plus ipilimumab.

As regards this clone: As yet, its antigen is unknown.

Patients with chemo-refractory metastatic non-small-cell lung cancer received focal radiation plus CTLA-4 blockade with ipilimumab. Clones were sequenced by immunoSEQ multiplex PCR, and TCRdb holds only the in-frame ones, with some missing. The repertoire holds about 99,000 clones, around 88% seen once, with 4.5% to 5% in the top ten. V trimming: 1 base; J trimming: 7 bases; junction bases outside the gene matches: 8. This CDR3 comprises 15 residues. From germline, CDR1 is SGHTA and CDR2 FQGNSA. The source is a human donor with non-small cell lung cancer that progressed on radiotherapy plus ipilimumab. The chain combines TRBV7-2 with TRBJ1-2, with 8 positions matching TRBD1. This sample comprised peripheral blood, obtained from a patient treated with radiotherapy plus ipilimumab. Here the CDR3 reads CASSLGDRTGSGYTF. The DNA for the CDR3 is TGTGCCAGCAGCTTAGGGGACAGGACGGGGAGTGGCTACACCTTC.